The 25 T cell receptor beta chains below come from one sample, sequenced in a study of shared clonotypes between healthy human individuals. TCRdb's table, derived via immunoSEQ multiplex PCR, lists solely in-frame clones and lacks some. The sample lists around 450,000 clones; around 79% were seen once. The sequenced sample was PBMCs. Source of these receptors: a woman in her 40s in good health. Some clones in this sample may be carry-over from other donors' samples.

The chain recombines TRBV4-2 with TRBJ2-1; D is perhaps TRBD1 or TRBD2 (6 bases each). From germline, CDR1 is LGHNA and CDR2 YNFKEQ. V lost 3 bases to trimming and J lost 7 bases, with 16 bases between them. The CDR3 runs 15 residues. The CDR3 DNA follows: TGTGCCAGCAGCCAGGCCCCGGGGGCGCAAAATGAGCAGTTCTTC. Its protein product is CASSQAPGAQNEQFF.

V gene TRBV19 combines with J gene TRBJ1-2, with TRBD1 as a possible D gene (5 bases). From germline, CDR1 is LNHDA and CDR2 SQIVND (reference sequence). V was trimmed by 3 bases and J by 1 base, leaving 12 bases between them. CDR3 length: 15 amino acids. CDR3 in DNA: TGTGCCAGTAGTATTGGACACCAGCTTAACTATGGCTACACCTTC. Amino acid sequence: CASSIGHQLNYGYTF.

J is TRBJ1-1 and V is TRBV7-2; TRBD1 matches 10 bases. Looked up from germline, CDR1 is SGHTA and CDR2 is FQGNSA. The CDR3 has 15 amino acids. Trimming cost V 10 bases and J 6 bases; bases outside gene matches: 14. The CDR3 loop reads CATSLTGGPGAEAFF. The DNA for the CDR3 is TGTGCCACCTCGTTGACAGGGGGCCCCGGCGCTGAAGCTTTCTTT.

The V gene is TRBV4-1, the J gene TRBJ2-3, with no clear D. V gave up 2 bases and J gave up 3 bases, with 6 bases separating them. This CDR3 contains 13 residues. Germline-derived CDR1 and CDR2 are MGHRA and YSYEKL. This CDR3 is CASSQRRTDTQYF. The CDR3 DNA reads as TGCGCCAGCAGCCAACGTCGAACAGATACGCAGTATTTT.

This clone appeared once. The chain couples TRBV9 to TRBJ2-7, with a possible D match to TRBD2 (7 bases). The CDR3 sequence is 14 residues long. Germline V gene sequence: CDR1 SGDLS, CDR2 YYNGEE. The V end lost 0 bases, the J end lost 2 bases, and 9 bases lay between the germline ends. CDR3 coding DNA: TGTGCCAGCAGCGTAGCCGGGGGGCCCTACGAGCAGTACTTC. It specifies CASSVAGGPYEQYF.

The chain carries TRBV7-9 and TRBJ2-2; TRBD1 matches 11 bases. This CDR3 is built from 15 residues. CDR1 is SEHNR and CDR2 is FQNEAQ in the germline V gene (reference sequence). The V and J ends lost 5 bases and 5 bases, in that order; junction bases with no gene match: 4. Here the CDR3 DNA reads TGTGCCAGCAGCCGGACAGGGGGCGGGACCGGGGAGCTGTTTTTT. Its translation: CASSRTGGGTGELFF.

This clone was seen once. The V gene is TRBV6-1, the J gene TRBJ1-5; TRBD1 is a possible D gene (6 bases). V lost 7 bases and J 5 bases, leaving 18 bases between the germline ends. Germline V lookup: CDR1 MNHNS, CDR2 SASEGT. The length of the CDR3 is 15 residues. As DNA, the CDR3 is TGTGCCAGCACAAAAAACCAGGGGTTGGATCAGCCCCAGCATTTT. It yields the protein CASTKNQGLDQPQHF.

This rearrangement joins TRBV5-4 to TRBJ1-1; TRBD1 might be the D (6 bases). The CDR3 is 14 residues long. Germline values: CDR1 SGHNT, CDR2 YYREEE (reference sequence). V lost 2 bases to trimming and J lost 4 bases, with 12 bases between them. This chain's CDR3 is CASSFTGRGTEAFF. Here the CDR3 DNA reads TGTGCCAGCAGCTTCACAGGGCGGGGCACTGAAGCTTTCTTT.

The V gene is TRBV7-2, the J gene TRBJ1-5; 8 bases map to TRBD1. The CDR3 is made up of 15 amino acids. Germline lookup yields CDR1 SGHTA and CDR2 FQGNSA. The V and J ends lost 4 bases and 5 bases, in that order; junction bases with no gene match: 7. This chain's CDR3 is CASSSRTGWDQPQHF. CDR3 DNA sequence: TGTGCCAGCAGCTCACGGACAGGGTGGGATCAGCCCCAGCATTTT. The complete variable domain, with remaining parts taken from reference TRBV7-2 and TRBJ1-5, reads GAGVSQSPSNKVTEKGKDVELRCDPISGHTALYWYRQSLGQGLEFLIYFQGNSAPDKSGLPSDRFSAERTGGSVSTLTIQRTQQEDSAVYLCASSSRTGWDQPQHFGDGTRLSIL.

The chain carries TRBV28 and TRBJ2-3, with 10 bases that match TRBD2. The CDR3 has 15 residues. The V gene's germline CDR1 is MDHEN and CDR2 SYDVKM. With V trimmed by 6 bases and J by 5 bases, 8 bases remained unmatched. Here the CDR3 reads CASRTSSGSEDTQYF. In DNA, the CDR3 is TGTGCCAGCAGGACGTCTAGCGGGAGCGAAGATACGCAGTATTTT. Full variable domain (missing parts from reference TRBV28 and TRBJ2-3): DVKVTQSSRYLVKRTGEKVFLECVQDMDHENMFWYRQDPGLGLRLIYFSYDVKMKEKGDIPEGYSVSREKKERFSLILESASTNQTSMYLCASRTSSGSEDTQYFGPGTRLTVL.

The rearrangement uses TRBV7-9 and TRBJ2-3, with 7 bases lining up with TRBD2. Trimming at V came to 5 bases and at J to 3 bases, leaving 14 bases not matched to a gene. The germline gives CDR1 SEHNR, CDR2 FQNEAQ (reference sequence). The CDR3 extends over 17 amino acids. The CDR3 bases are TGTGCCAGCAGCCGGCCGACCGGGCGGGAGCGGACAGATACGCAGTATTTT. Protein: CASSRPTGRERTDTQYF.

The chain has TRBV7-3 and TRBJ2-7, with a tentative D call TRBD2 (6 bases). Germline assignment: CDR1 SGHTA and CDR2 FQGTGA. Trimming removed 3 bases at V and 4 bases at J, with 16 bases between. This CDR3 is built from 15 residues. The CDR3 DNA is TGTGCCAGCAGCTTGGTGGGCGGGGTGGGGTACGAGCAGTACTTC. This translates into CASSLVGGVGYEQYF.

V usage is TRBV6-1 and J usage is TRBJ2-3; D unclear. This CDR3 has 14 amino acids. Trimming took 2 bases from V and 0 from J, leaving 6 bases between them. Germline CDR1 is MNHNS and CDR2 is SASEGT. The CDR3 spells CASSELLSTDTQYF. As DNA, the CDR3 is TGTGCCAGCAGTGAACTTTTGAGCACAGATACGCAGTATTTT.

Only a few counts were recorded for this clone. The rearrangement uses TRBV15 and TRBJ2-7; a possible D gene is TRBD2 (6 bases). Germline CDR1 LNHNV, CDR2 YYDKDF (reference sequence). The ends were cut back, 0 bases at V and 0 bases at J, with 15 bases in the middle. The CDR3 covers 17 residues. The CDR3 DNA reads TGTGCCACCAGCAGAGATGCGGGGCCAGGGAACTCCTACGAGCAGTACTTC. Amino acids: CATSRDAGPGNSYEQYF.

The chain carries TRBV5-1 and TRBJ2-7, with 7 bases fitting TRBD2. CDR1 is SGHRS, CDR2 YFSETQ, per germline. The CDR3 runs 16 residues. Trimming removed 0 bases from V and 2 bases from J; junction bases left unmatched: 8. CDR3 DNA: TGCGCCAGCAGCTTGGCAATGAGCGGGATTACCTACGAGCAGTACTTC. It translates to CASSLAMSGITYEQYF.

This clone was seen at least ten times. The chain has TRBV21-1 and TRBJ2-7; the table's D call of TRBD1 was not tested on the DNA. TRBV21-1 is tagged as a pseudogene. CDR3 size: 14 residues. The CDR3 DNA follows: TGTGCCAGCAGCAAAGGGGGCAGACACTACGAGCAGTACTTC. Encoded protein: CASSKGGRHYEQYF.

Here the CDR3 DNA reads TGTGCCACCAGCAGGGGACCCCTGGCCCCGGGGGAGACCCAGTACTTC. It yields the protein CATSRGPLAPGETQYF. The chain recombines TRBV15 with TRBJ2-5; D tentatively fits TRBD1 or TRBD2 (5 bases each). Looked up from germline, CDR1 is LNHNV and CDR2 is YYDKDF (reference sequence). This CDR3 contains 16 residues. V was clipped by 3 bases and J by 5 bases, with 19 bases between them.

The rearrangement uses TRBV19 and TRBJ2-1; TRBD2 might be the D (5 bases). The CDR3 contains 15 residues. Germline CDR1 reads LNHDA; CDR2 reads SQIVND (reference sequence). The ends were cut back, 3 bases at V and 13 bases at J, with 22 bases in the middle. The CDR3 region is CASSMSRSSAGYQFF. The CDR3, as DNA: TGTGCCAGTAGTATGTCGAGGAGTAGCGCGGGTTACCAGTTCTTC.

The chain couples TRBV5-1 to TRBJ2-5; D call uncertain. V gave up 6 bases and J gave up 3 bases, with 15 bases separating them. CDR1 and CDR2 (germline): SGHRS, YFSETQ. CDR3 size: 14 residues. In DNA, the CDR3 is TGCGCCAGCACCCTAGGTAGCTACGAAGAGACCCAGTACTTC. Protein sequence: CASTLGSYEETQYF.

This chain links TRBV27 with TRBJ2-1; 7 bases match TRBD2. This CDR3 has 15 amino acids. The germline gives CDR1 MNHEY, CDR2 SMNVEV (reference sequence). J was trimmed by 9 bases and V by 3 bases; bases with no gene match: 11. CDR3 region: CASSLGGSGEGEQFF. The CDR3 DNA is TGTGCCAGCAGTTTGGGCGGGAGTGGGGAAGGTGAGCAGTTCTTC.

This clone appeared many times. A read error may account for a junction end that differs from germline. The chain couples TRBV20-1 to TRBJ1-2; perhaps TRBD1 as D (5 bases). Germline V gene data show CDR1 as DFQATT and CDR2 as SNEGSKA (reference sequence). The CDR3 extends over 8 amino acids. The CDR3 nucleotides are TGCAGTGCTGGTGGACATTTCTTC. Amino acid sequence: CSAGGHFF.

The chain employs TRBV28 and TRBJ2-1; a weak D match, TRBD2 (6 bases). The CDR3 runs 17 residues. V was pared by 5 bases and J by 5 bases, with 22 bases between. Per the germline V gene, CDR1 is MDHEN and CDR2 is SYDVKM. This chain's CDR3 is CASSQIIGSGADNEQFF. DNA of the CDR3: TGTGCCAGCAGTCAAATTATCGGGAGTGGAGCGGACAATGAGCAGTTCTTC.

This clone was detected only a few times. The chain couples TRBV4-1 to TRBJ1-2, with D possibly TRBD1 on 6 matching bases. Between the trimmed V and J ends, which lost 4 bases and 5 bases, there was a span of 17 bases. Germline values: CDR1 MGHRA, CDR2 YSYEKL. The CDR3 extends over 15 amino acids. CDR3 sequence reads: CASSPSQGGRYGYTF. For the CDR3, the DNA is TGCGCCAGCAGCCCCTCACAGGGTGGGCGATATGGCTACACCTTC.

The chain carries TRBV28 and TRBJ1-2; D is ambiguous. Trimming stripped 5 bases from V and 2 bases from J, with 15 bases between. This CDR3 has 15 residues. From germline, CDR1 is MDHEN and CDR2 SYDVKM. This CDR3 is CASSQGGQRNYGYTF. CDR3 in DNA: TGTGCCAGCAGTCAAGGTGGGCAGCGAAACTATGGCTACACCTTC.

The rearrangement uses TRBV7-9 and TRBJ2-1; possible D gene TRBD2, 6 bases. Trimming removed 3 bases from V and 6 bases from J, with 15 bases in between. The CDR3 sequence is 15 residues long. Germline CDR1 is SEHNR and CDR2 is FQNEAQ (reference sequence). CDR3 sequence reads: CASSLWDSPSNEQFF. CDR3 DNA: TGTGCCAGCAGCTTGTGGGACTCCCCCAGCAATGAGCAGTTCTTC. Using reference TRBV7-9 and TRBJ2-1 for the parts outside the CDR3, the full variable domain is DTGVSQNPRHKITKRGQNVTFRCDPISEHNRLYWYRQTLGQGPEFLTYFQNEAQLEKSRLLSDRFSAERPKGSFSTLEIQRTEQGDSAMYLCASSLWDSPSNEQFFGPGTRLTVL.